This T cell receptor (beta chain) was captured in a study of cytomegalovirus exposure and HLA in healthy donors. Whole-study findings and limits: Three of the chains that were CMV-associated were confirmed in vitro to be specific for CMV antigens.

Comments on this clone: Its antigen is unknown.

While the first cohort had 600 to 800 subjects, the donors belonged to the separate validation cohort of roughly 120 subjects. Clones were read by immunoSEQ multiplex PCR, and TCRdb kept only the in-frame ones, dropping some. The profile shows more than 75,000 clones, more than 85% of them singletons. The TCR was taken from a man younger than 30 in good health and CMV-seronegative. The sample taken for sequencing was PBMCs.

The CDR3 DNA is TGTGCCAGCAGCCAAGAACGGGACAGCTCCTACGAGCAGTACTTC. Its protein is CASSQERDSSYEQYF. The rearrangement joins TRBV4-2 to TRBJ2-7, with 7 bases identical to TRBD1. From germline, CDR1 is LGHNA and CDR2 YNFKEQ. The CDR3 loop spans 15 amino acids. V was pared by 0 bases and J by 0 bases, with 2 bases of the junction left unmatched.